This is a list of T cell receptor beta chains from one sample in a study of blood T cell repertoires in COVID-19. Assay used: immunoSEQ multiplex PCR; TCRdb lists only in-frame clones, some missing. This table has approximately 62,000 clones, around 90% appearing once. Source material: peripheral blood. Receptors originate from a human donor with active COVID-19. The donor label of this sample is uncertain. CDR3s include the opening cysteine and the closing phenylalanine or tryptophan. D genes are given only for firm matches. Size is stated for part of the rows, as once, few or many counts, or as a class when the clone is expanded.

NA TRBJ2-5 TRBV5-5 NA CASSLEGRRQETQYF TGTGCCAGCAGCTTGGAAGGTCGGCGGCAAGAGACCCAGTACTTC
NA TRBJ1-2 TRBV27 NA CASSYGRGYGYTF TGTGCCAGCAGTTACGGACGGGGCTATGGCTACACCTTC
once TRBJ2-1 TRBV21-1 NA CASSRTSGRLSISYNEQFF TGTGCCAGCAGCCGGACTAGCGGGAGGCTTAGTATCTCCTACAATGAGCAGTTCTTC
once TRBJ2-7 TRBV27 NA CASSSIALDTSYEQYF TGTGCCAGCAGTTCGATAGCCTTGGACACCTCCTACGAGCAGTACTTC
NA TRBJ2-1 TRBV4-3 TRBD2 CASSPKAGDEQFF TGCGCCAGCAGCCCCAAGGCGGGGGATGAGCAGTTCTTC
once TRBJ2-1 TRBV18 NA CASSQYSNNEQFF TGTGCCAGCTCACAATACAGTAACAATGAGCAGTTCTTC
NA TRBJ1-5 TRBV30 NA CAWTKAGSNQPQHF TGTGCCTGGACTAAGGCAGGGTCAAATCAGCCCCAGCATTTT
once TRBJ2-5 TRBV11-2 TRBD2 CASSSSGGRQETQYF TGTGCCAGCAGCTCAAGCGGGGGGAGACAAGAGACCCAGTACTTC
NA TRBJ1-1 TRBV19 NA CASSKGTRAEAFF TGTGCCAGTAGTAAAGGGACACGGGCTGAAGCTTTCTTT
NA TRBJ2-7 TRBV7-2 TRBD2 CASSLALGGGGLQQYF TGTGCCAGCAGCTTAGCGCTGGGCGGGGGAGGTTTGCAGCAGTACTTC
few TRBJ1-6 TRBV28 NA CASSFRERDSPLHF TGTGCCAGCAGTTTCAGGGAAAGGGATTCACCCCTCCACTTT
NA TRBJ2-5 TRBV6-5 TRBD1 CASSYSTGAQETQYF TGTGCCAGCAGTTACTCCACAGGGGCCCAAGAGACCCAGTACTTC
NA TRBJ2-3 TRBV18 TRBD1 CASSPRQGPSTDTQYF TGTGCCAGCTCACCCCGACAGGGGCCAAGCACAGATACGCAGTATTTT
NA TRBJ1-6 TRBV27 TRBD1 CASSPGDRGLSPLHF TGTGCCAGCAGTCCGGGGGACAGGGGGCTCTCACCCCTCCACTTT
many TRBJ1-5 TRBV10-1 TRBD1 CASSIENPLPQRQGPIKPQHF TGCGCCAGCAGTATTGAAAACCCCCTACCCCAGAGACAGGGCCCTATTAAGCCCCAGCATTTT
NA TRBJ2-6 TRBV7-9 TRBD1 CASSTTGDGANVLTF TGTGCCAGCAGCACGACAGGGGACGGGGCCAACGTCCTGACTTTC
once TRBJ1-2 TRBV6-6 TRBD1 CASSQGQGAYGYTF TGTGCCAGCAGTCAAGGACAGGGGGCCTATGGCTACACCTTC
NA TRBJ2-1 TRBV12-3/TRBV12-4 TRBD2 CASSSGTSVGQFF TGTGCCAGCAGTTCCGGGACTAGCGTTGGGCAGTTCTTC
NA TRBJ2-7 TRBV3-1/TRBV3-2 TRBD2 CASSQDPGLAGCSYEQYF TGTGCCAGCAGCCAAGATCCGGGACTAGCGGGGTGTTCCTACGAGCAGTACTTC
NA TRBJ2-1 TRBV5-1 TRBD2 CASSPLGSGGRNEQFF TGCGCCAGCAGCCCCCTAGGTAGCGGGGGCCGGAATGAGCAGTTCTTC
NA TRBJ2-3 TRBV27 TRBD2 CASSLNQARLAGGVDTQYF TGTGCCAGCAGTTTAAATCAGGCCAGACTAGCGGGAGGCGTAGATACGCAGTATTTT
NA TRBJ1-1 TRBV5-1 NA CASSSLTWKNTEAFF TGCGCCAGCAGCTCGCTGACATGGAAGAACACTGAAGCTTTCTTT
few TRBJ2-7 TRBV7-6 TRBD2 CASSLNRLASSYEQYF TGTGCCAGCAGCTTGAACCGACTAGCGTCCTCCTACGAGCAGTACTTC
NA TRBJ2-7 TRBV30 NA CAWSLRGLNYEQYF TGTGCCTGGAGTTTAAGGGGGTTGAACTACGAGCAGTACTTC
NA TRBJ2-5 TRBV5-6 NA CASSLKQGGETQYF TGTGCCAGCAGCTTGAAACAGGGTGGAGAGACCCAGTACTTC
once TRBJ1-2 TRBV25-1 NA CASSEHRAGYGYTF TGTGCCAGCAGTGAACACAGGGCGGGCTATGGCTACACCTTC
NA TRBJ1-1 TRBV10-3 NA CAISESNIGARGRAEAFF TGTGCCATCAGTGAGTCGAATATAGGGGCGCGAGGTAGGGCTGAAGCTTTCTTT
NA TRBJ1-6 TRBV30 TRBD1 CAWTPDRVENYNSPLHF TGTGCCTGGACTCCGGACAGGGTGGAGAACTATAATTCACCCCTCCACTTT
NA TRBJ2-4 TRBV27 TRBD1 CASSSTGGEFLNIQYF TGTGCCAGCAGTTCAACAGGGGGCGAGTTTTTGAACATTCAGTACTTC
NA TRBJ1-1 TRBV6-5 NA CASSVPGSTEAFF TGTGCCAGCAGCGTACCGGGGAGCACTGAAGCTTTCTTT
few TRBJ1-1 TRBV7-3 NA CASSPEGILVTEAFF TGTGCCAGCAGCCCGGAGGGGATCCTCGTCACTGAAGCTTTCTTT
NA TRBJ1-5 TRBV7-8 NA CASSFRGGDEPQHF TGTGCCAGCAGCTTCCGAGGTGGAGATGAGCCCCAGCATTTT
NA TRBJ2-7 TRBV27 NA CASSFGQFYEQYF TGTGCCAGCAGCTTCGGACAGTTCTACGAGCAGTACTTC
NA TRBJ2-7 TRBV5-1 TRBD2 CASSSGLAASHYEQYF TGCGCCAGCAGCTCGGGACTAGCGGCGTCCCACTACGAGCAGTACTTC
NA TRBJ2-7 TRBV9 TRBD2 CASSVDGGGTTEQYF TGTGCCAGCAGCGTAGATGGCGGGGGTACAACCGAGCAGTACTTC
NA TRBJ1-1 TRBV3-1/TRBV3-2 NA CASSRVNTEAFF TGTGCCAGCAGCCGCGTGAACACTGAAGCTTTCTTT
NA TRBJ1-4 TRBV9 NA CASSPRGGVNEKLFF TGTGCCAGCAGCCCCAGAGGAGGAGTCAATGAAAAACTGTTTTTT
NA TRBJ1-2 TRBV6-5 NA CASSPGTTNYGYTF TGTGCCAGCAGTCCCGGGACAACTAACTATGGCTACACCTTC
NA TRBJ2-5 TRBV3-1/TRBV3-2 TRBD1 CASSRVLGQPLTQYF TGTGCCAGCAGCCGCGTATTGGGACAGCCACTGACCCAGTACTTC
NA TRBJ2-4 TRBV10-2 NA CASMVQAVKNIQYF TGCGCCAGCATGGTCCAGGCAGTTAAAAACATTCAGTACTTC
NA TRBJ2-3 TRBV9 TRBD2 CASSSTSGEADTQYF TGTGCCAGCAGCTCGACTAGCGGGGAGGCAGATACGCAGTATTTT
NA TRBJ2-3 TRBV9 NA CASSAQGSTDTQYF TGTGCCAGCAGCGCACAGGGCAGCACAGATACGCAGTATTTT
few TRBJ2-5 TRBV2 TRBD1 CASYNDRGRETQYF TGTGCCAGCTACAACGACAGGGGAAGAGAGACCCAGTACTTC
NA TRBJ2-1 TRBV18 TRBD1 CASSPRQGHPTASNNEQFF TGTGCCAGCTCACCTCGACAGGGTCACCCCACGGCGAGTAACAATGAGCAGTTCTTC
NA TRBJ2-7 TRBV5-6 TRBD1 CASSVTGTGTYEQYF TGTGCCAGCAGCGTTACCGGGACAGGGACCTACGAGCAGTACTTC
few TRBJ2-7 TRBV5-4 NA CASSGKDSPYEQYF TGTGCCAGCAGCGGAAAAGACAGTCCCTACGAGCAGTACTTC
once TRBJ2-2 TRBV3-1/TRBV3-2 TRBD1 CASSQGGTGETGELFF TGTGCCAGCAGCCAAGGCGGGACAGGGGAAACCGGGGAGCTGTTTTTT
NA TRBJ2-3 TRBV6-5 NA CASSYWGRSGATQYF TGTGCCAGCAGTTACTGGGGGAGGAGCGGTGCTACGCAGTATTTT
NA TRBJ2-3 TRBV5-1 NA CASSLAGRADTQYF TGCGCCAGCAGCTTGGCAGGCCGTGCAGATACGCAGTATTTT
NA TRBJ2-4 TRBV6-2/TRBV6-3 NA CASSFSGLSANIQYF TGTGCCAGCAGTTTTAGTGGCCTCAGCGCAAACATTCAGTACTTC
few TRBJ1-1 TRBV7-9 NA CASSSRGGYATEAFF TGTGCCAGCAGCTCAAGGGGAGGGTATGCCACTGAAGCTTTCTTT
NA TRBJ1-1 TRBV12-5 NA CASGFGMGQGKGTEAFF TGTGCTAGTGGCTTTGGGATGGGGCAGGGGAAGGGGACTGAAGCTTTCTTT
NA TRBJ2-1 TRBV7-3 TRBD2 CASSFLAGGLNEQFF TGTGCCAGCAGTTTTCTAGCGGGGGGGCTCAATGAGCAGTTCTTC
NA TRBJ1-2 TRBV27 TRBD1 CASSLWGGTGVNYGYTF TGTGCCAGCAGTTTATGGGGGGGGACAGGAGTGAACTATGGCTACACCTTC